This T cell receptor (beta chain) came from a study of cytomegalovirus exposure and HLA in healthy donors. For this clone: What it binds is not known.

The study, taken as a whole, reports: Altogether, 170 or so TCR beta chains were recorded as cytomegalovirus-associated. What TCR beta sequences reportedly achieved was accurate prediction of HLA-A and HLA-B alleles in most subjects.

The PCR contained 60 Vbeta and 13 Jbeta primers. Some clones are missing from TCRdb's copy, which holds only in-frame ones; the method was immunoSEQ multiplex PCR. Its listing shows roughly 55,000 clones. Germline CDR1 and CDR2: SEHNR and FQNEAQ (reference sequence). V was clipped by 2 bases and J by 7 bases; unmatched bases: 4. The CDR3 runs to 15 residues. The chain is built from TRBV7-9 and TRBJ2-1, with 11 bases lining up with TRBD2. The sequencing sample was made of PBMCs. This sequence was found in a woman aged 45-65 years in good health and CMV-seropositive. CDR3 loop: CASSLTGTSGNEQFF. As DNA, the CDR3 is TGTGCCAGCAGCTTAACCGGGACTAGCGGAAATGAGCAGTTCTTC.